Below are 8 T cell receptor beta chains sequenced from a single sample in a study of T cell responses to AZD1222 COVID-19 vaccine. Only in-frame clones appear in the TCRdb table, and some are missing; sequencing was by immunoSEQ multiplex PCR. The table lists some 150,000 clones, over 90% of them singletons, with about 3.7% in the top ten. Sequencing used peripheral blood, obtained 28 days after the second AZD1222 dose. These receptor sequences come from an adult who received the AZD1222 COVID-19 vaccine.

The chain employs TRBV5-3 and TRBJ1-6; TRBD1 aligns across 8 bases. TRBV5-3 is annotated as an ORF whose role is uncertain. There are 16 residues in the CDR3. The J segment lost 4 bases and the V segment lost 6 bases, leaving 9 bases of the junction unmatched. Here the CDR3 reads CARIGARTGYNSPLHF. CDR3 bases: TGTGCCAGAATTGGGGCCCGGACAGGGTATAATTCACCCCTCCACTTT.

This clone was picked up one time. The chain has TRBV5-4 and TRBJ1-4; a possible D gene is TRBD1 (5 bases). Trimming stripped 4 bases from V and 3 bases from J, with 13 bases between. The CDR3 covers 15 residues. CDR1 and CDR2 (germline): SGHNT, YYREEE (reference sequence). The chain's CDR3 is CASSGTGAANEKLFF. CDR3 bases: TGTGCCAGCAGCGGAACCGGGGCCGCTAATGAAAAACTGTTTTTT.

This clone was counted between two and nine times. The chain couples TRBV6-2 or TRBV6-3 to TRBJ2-7; D not resolved. This CDR3 has 15 residues. Trimming took off 6 bases at V and 6 bases at J, with 21 bases between the two ends. The V gene's germline CDR1 is MNHEY and CDR2 SVGEGT. CDR3 region: CASSRPATRATEQYF. The CDR3 bases are TGTGCCAGCAGCCGACCCGCGACAAGGGCTACCGAGCAGTACTTC.

This rearrangement joins TRBV5-1 to TRBJ1-2; no clear D. Germline values: CDR1 SGHRS, CDR2 YFSETQ. Trimming took 5 bases from V and 4 from J, leaving 15 bases between them. The CDR3 has 14 amino acids. This CDR3 reads CASRQLDGLYGYTF. The CDR3 bases are TGCGCCAGCAGACAACTGGACGGGCTCTATGGCTACACCTTC.

The DNA for the CDR3 is TGTGCCAGCAGCTCCGACAGGGGGTCGAATGAAAAACTGTTTTTT. Protein product: CASSSDRGSNEKLFF. The genes are TRBV7-9 and TRBJ1-4; 9 bases align to TRBD1. The CDR3 runs 15 residues. V dropped 4 bases and J dropped 5; count of bases not matched to a gene: 5. The germline V gene has CDR1 SEHNR and CDR2 FQNEAQ (reference sequence).

The chain has TRBV19 and TRBJ1-2; D unclear. This CDR3 spans 16 amino acids. Germline V CDR1 and CDR2: LNHDA, SQIVND (reference sequence). V dropped 5 bases and J dropped 7 bases, with 23 bases sitting between them. The CDR3 loop is CASSSNGRRQAGGYTF. Here the CDR3 DNA reads TGTGCCAGTAGTTCAAACGGGCGAAGACAAGCAGGTGGCTACACCTTC.

Only one count was recorded for this clone. The chain links TRBV5-4 to TRBJ2-7; D possibly matches TRBD1 or TRBD2 (6 bases each). Germline CDR1 reads SGHNT; CDR2 reads YYREEE (reference sequence). Trimming took off 0 bases at V and 4 bases at J, with 11 bases between the two ends. CDR3 length: 14 amino acids. The CDR3 DNA is TGTGCCAGCAGCTTGGATACAGGGAGGTACGAGCAGTACTTC. Protein product: CASSLDTGRYEQYF.

V is TRBV13 and J is TRBJ1-4, with 7 bases that match TRBD1. CDR1 is PRHDT and CDR2 is FYEKMQ in the germline V gene (reference sequence). This CDR3 region has 14 residues. The J segment lost 6 bases and the V segment lost 3 bases, leaving 4 bases of the junction unmatched. The CDR3 sequence is CASSLTGRDEKLFF. The CDR3 DNA sequence: TGTGCCAGCAGCTTGACAGGGAGGGATGAAAAACTGTTTTTT.